This TCR beta chain appears in the sequencing data of a study of cytomegalovirus exposure and HLA in healthy donors. Study-wide points: Most sequenced TCRs were rare (though some public TCRs occurred in many donors). The authors listed 180 or so TCR beta chains as cytomegalovirus-associated.

CDR3 size: 14 residues. J was trimmed by 8 bases and V by 3 bases; bases with no gene match: 7. CDR1 is WSHSY, CDR2 SAAADI, per germline. Using immunoSEQ multiplex PCR, the repertoire was profiled, and TCRdb retains in-frame clones only, with some absent. The sample records about 170,000 clones, about 86% being singletons. As concerns this clone: Its matching antigen is unknown.

The specimen sequenced was PBMCs. The sequence was obtained from a woman younger than 45 in good health and CMV-seronegative. V gene TRBV10-2 combines with J gene TRBJ1-2, with 9 bases lining up with TRBD1. The CDR3 bases are TGCGCCAGCAGTGAAGGGACAGGGTTTTGGGGCTACACCTTC. Translation gives CASSEGTGFWGYTF.